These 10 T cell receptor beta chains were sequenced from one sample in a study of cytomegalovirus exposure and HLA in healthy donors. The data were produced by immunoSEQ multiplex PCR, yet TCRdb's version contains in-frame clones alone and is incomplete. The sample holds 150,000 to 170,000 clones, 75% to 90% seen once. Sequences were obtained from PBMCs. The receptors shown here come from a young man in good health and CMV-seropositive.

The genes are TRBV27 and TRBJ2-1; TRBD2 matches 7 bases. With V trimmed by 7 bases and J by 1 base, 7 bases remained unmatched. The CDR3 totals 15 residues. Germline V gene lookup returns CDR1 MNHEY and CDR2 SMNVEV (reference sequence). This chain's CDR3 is CASTRPSGSYNEQFF. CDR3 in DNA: TGTGCCAGCACCCGCCCTAGCGGATCCTACAATGAGCAGTTCTTC.

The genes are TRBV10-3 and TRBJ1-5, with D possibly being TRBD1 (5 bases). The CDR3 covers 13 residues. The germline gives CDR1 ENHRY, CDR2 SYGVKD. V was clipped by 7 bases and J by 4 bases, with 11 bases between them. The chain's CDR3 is CAITATENQPQHF. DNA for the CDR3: TGTGCCATCACGGCGACAGAGAATCAGCCCCAGCATTTT.

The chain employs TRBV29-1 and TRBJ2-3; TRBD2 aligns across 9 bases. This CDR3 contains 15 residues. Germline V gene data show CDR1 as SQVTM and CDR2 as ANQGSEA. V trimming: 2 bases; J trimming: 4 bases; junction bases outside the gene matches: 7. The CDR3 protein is CSVEKAGGGPDTQYF. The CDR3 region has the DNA TGCAGCGTTGAAAAGGCGGGAGGGGGGCCAGATACGCAGTATTTT.

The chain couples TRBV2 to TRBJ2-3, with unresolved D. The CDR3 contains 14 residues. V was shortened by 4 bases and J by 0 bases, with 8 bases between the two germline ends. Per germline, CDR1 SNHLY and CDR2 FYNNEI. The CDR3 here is CASSAPHSTDTQYF. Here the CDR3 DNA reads TGTGCCAGCAGTGCCCCCCATAGCACAGATACGCAGTATTTT. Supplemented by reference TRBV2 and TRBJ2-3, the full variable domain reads EPEVTQTPSHQVTQMGQEVILRCVPISNHLYFYWYRQILGQKVEFLVSFYNNEISEKSEIFDDQFSVERPDGSNFTLKIRSTKLEDSAMYFCASSAPHSTDTQYFGPGTRLTVL.

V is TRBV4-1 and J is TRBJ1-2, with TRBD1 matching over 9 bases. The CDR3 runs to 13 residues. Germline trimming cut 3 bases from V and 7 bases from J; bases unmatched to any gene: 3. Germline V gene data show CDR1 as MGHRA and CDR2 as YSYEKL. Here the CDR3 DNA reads TGCGCCAGCAGCCACGGACAGGGGTCTGGCTACACCTTC. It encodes CASSHGQGSGYTF.

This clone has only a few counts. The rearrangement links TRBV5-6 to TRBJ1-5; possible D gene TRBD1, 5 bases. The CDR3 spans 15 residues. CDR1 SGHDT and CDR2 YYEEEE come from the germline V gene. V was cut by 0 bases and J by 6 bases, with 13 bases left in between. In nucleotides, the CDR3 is TGTGCCAGCAGCTTGGGCCAGGGTTTATTTCAGCCCCAGCATTTT. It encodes CASSLGQGLFQPQHF.

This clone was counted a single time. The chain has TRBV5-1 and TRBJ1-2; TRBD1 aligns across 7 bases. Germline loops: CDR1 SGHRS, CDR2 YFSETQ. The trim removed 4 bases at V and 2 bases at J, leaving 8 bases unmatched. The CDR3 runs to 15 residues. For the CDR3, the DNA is TGCGCCAGCAGCCCCGGCCCGGACAGGAACTATGGCTACACCTTC. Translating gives CASSPGPDRNYGYTF.

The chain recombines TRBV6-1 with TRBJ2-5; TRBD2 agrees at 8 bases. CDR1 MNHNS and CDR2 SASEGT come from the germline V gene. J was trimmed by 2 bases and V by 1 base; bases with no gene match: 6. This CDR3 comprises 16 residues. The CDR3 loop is CASSEGLAGPQETQYF. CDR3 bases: TGTGCCAGCAGTGAAGGGCTAGCGGGCCCACAAGAGACCCAGTACTTC.

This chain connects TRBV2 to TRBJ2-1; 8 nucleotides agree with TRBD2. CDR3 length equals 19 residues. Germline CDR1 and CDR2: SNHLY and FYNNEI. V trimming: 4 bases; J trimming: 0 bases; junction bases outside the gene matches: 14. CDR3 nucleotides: TGTGCCAGCAGTGGGGCCTGGCTAGCGGGCGCTACCTCCTACAATGAGCAGTTCTTC. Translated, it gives CASSGAWLAGATSYNEQFF.

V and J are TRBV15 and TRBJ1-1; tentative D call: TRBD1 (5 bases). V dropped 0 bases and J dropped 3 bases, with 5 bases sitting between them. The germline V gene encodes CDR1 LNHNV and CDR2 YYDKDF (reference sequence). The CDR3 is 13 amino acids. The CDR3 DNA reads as TGTGCCACCAGCAGAGAAGGGGACACTGAAGCTTTCTTT. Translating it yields CATSREGDTEAFF.